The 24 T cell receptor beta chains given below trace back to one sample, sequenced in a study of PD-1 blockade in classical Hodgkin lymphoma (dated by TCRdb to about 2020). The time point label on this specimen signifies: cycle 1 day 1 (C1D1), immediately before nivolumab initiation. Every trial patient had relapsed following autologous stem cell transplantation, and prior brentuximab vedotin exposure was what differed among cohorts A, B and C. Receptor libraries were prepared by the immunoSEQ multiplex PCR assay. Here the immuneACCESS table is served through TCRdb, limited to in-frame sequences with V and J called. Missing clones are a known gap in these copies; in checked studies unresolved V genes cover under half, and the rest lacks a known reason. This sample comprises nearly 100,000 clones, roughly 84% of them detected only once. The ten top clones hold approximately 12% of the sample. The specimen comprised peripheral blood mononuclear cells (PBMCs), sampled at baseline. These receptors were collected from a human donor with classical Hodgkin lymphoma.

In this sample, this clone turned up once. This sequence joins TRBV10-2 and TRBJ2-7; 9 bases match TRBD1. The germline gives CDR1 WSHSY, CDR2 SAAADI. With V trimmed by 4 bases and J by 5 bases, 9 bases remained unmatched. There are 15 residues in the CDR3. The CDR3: CASSGTGQGRNEQYF. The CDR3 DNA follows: TGCGCCAGCAGTGGGACTGGACAGGGGAGGAACGAGCAGTACTTC.

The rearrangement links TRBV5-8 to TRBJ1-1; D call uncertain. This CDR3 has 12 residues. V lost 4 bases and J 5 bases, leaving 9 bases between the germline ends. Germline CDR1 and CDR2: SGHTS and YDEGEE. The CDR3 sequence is CASSRTTTEAFF. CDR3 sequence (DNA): TGTGCCAGCAGCCGGACGACAACTGAAGCTTTCTTT.

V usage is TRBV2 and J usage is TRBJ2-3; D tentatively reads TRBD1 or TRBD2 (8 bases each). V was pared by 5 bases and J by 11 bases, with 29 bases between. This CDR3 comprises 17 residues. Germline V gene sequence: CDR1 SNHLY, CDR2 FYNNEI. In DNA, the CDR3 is TGTGCCAGCAGTCCTGAAGTAGCGGGGATTTTCACAGGGGGGCAGTATTTT. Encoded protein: CASSPEVAGIFTGGQYF.

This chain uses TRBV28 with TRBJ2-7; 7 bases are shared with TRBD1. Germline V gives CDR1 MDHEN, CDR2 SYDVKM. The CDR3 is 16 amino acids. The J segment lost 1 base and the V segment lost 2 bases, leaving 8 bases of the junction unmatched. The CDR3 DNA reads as TGTGCCAGCAGTTTAGGGGGCTACAGGGGATCCTACGAGCAGTACTTC. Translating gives CASSLGGYRGSYEQYF. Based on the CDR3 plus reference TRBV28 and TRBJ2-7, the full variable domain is DVKVTQSSRYLVKRTGEKVFLECVQDMDHENMFWYRQDPGLGLRLIYFSYDVKMKEKGDIPEGYSVSREKKERFSLILESASTNQTSMYLCASSLGGYRGSYEQYFGPGTRLTVT.

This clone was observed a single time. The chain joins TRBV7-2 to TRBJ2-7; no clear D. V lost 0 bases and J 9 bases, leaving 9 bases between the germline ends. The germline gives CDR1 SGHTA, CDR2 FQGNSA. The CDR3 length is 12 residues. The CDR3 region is CASSLAGVGQYF. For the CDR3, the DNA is TGTGCCAGCAGCTTAGCTGGGGTAGGGCAGTACTTC.

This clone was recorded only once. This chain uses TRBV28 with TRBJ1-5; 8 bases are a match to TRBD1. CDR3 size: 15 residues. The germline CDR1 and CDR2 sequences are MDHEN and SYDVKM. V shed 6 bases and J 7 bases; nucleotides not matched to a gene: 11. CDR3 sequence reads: CASRPAAGGGQPQHF. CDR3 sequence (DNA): TGTGCCAGCAGGCCCGCCGCAGGGGGCGGACAGCCCCAGCATTTT. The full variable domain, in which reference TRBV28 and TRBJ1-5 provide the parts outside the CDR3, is DVKVTQSSRYLVKRTGEKVFLECVQDMDHENMFWYRQDPGLGLRLIYFSYDVKMKEKGDIPEGYSVSREKKERFSLILESASTNQTSMYLCASRPAAGGGQPQHFGDGTRLSIL.

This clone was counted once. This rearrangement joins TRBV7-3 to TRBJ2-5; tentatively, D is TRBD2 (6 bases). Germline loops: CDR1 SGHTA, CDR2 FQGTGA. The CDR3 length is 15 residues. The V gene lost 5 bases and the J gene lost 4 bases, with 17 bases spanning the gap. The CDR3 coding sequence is TGTGCCAGCAGCCAAAGGGCCGCGGGGCCAGAGACCCAGTACTTC. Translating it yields CASSQRAAGPETQYF. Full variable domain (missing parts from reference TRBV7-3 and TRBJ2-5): GAGVSQTPSNKVTEKGKYVELRCDPISGHTALYWYRQSLGQGPEFLIYFQGTGAADDSGLPNDRFFAVRPEGSVSTLKIQRTERGDSAVYLCASSQRAAGPETQYFGPGTRLLVL.

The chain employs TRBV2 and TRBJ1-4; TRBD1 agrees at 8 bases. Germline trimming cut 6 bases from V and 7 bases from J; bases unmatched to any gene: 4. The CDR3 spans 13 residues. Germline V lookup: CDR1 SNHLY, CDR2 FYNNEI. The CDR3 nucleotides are TGTGCCAGCAGAGGGACAGGCCCTGAAAAACTGTTTTTT. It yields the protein CASRGTGPEKLFF.

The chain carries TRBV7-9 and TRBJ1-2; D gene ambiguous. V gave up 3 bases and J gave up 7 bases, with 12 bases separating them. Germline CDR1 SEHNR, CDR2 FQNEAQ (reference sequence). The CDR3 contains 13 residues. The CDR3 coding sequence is TGTGCCAGCAGCTTTATAGAGGGTTCTGGCTACACCTTC. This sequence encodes CASSFIEGSGYTF. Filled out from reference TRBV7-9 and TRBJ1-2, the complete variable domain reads DTGVSQNPRHKITKRGQNVTFRCDPISEHNRLYWYRQTLGQGPEFLTYFQNEAQLEKSRLLSDRFSAERPKGSFSTLEIQRTEQGDSAMYLCASSFIEGSGYTFGSGTRLTVV.

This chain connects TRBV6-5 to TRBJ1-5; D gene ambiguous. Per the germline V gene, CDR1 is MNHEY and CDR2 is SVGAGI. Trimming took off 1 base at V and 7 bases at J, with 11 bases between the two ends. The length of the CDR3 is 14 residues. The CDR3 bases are TGTGCCAGCAGTTACTTCCCTCGGGGACAGCCCCAGCATTTT. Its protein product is CASSYFPRGQPQHF.

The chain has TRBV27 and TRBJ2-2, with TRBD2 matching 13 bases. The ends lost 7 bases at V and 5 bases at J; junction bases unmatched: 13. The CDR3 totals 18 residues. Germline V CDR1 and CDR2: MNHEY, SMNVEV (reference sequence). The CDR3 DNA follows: TGTGCCAGCACCAGGGTGGGGACTAGCGGGACGAGGACCGGGGAGCTGTTTTTT. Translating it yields CASTRVGTSGTRTGELFF.

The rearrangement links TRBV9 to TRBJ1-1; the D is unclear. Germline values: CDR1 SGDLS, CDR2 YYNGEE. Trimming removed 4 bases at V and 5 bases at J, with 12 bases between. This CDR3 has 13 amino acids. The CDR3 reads CASSPTSGTEAFF. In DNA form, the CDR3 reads TGTGCCAGCAGCCCTACCTCGGGGACTGAAGCTTTCTTT.

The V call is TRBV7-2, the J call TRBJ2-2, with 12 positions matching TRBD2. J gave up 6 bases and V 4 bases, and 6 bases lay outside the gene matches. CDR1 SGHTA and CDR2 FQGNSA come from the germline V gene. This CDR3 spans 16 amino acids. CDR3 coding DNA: TGTGCCAGCAGCTACGGGACTAGCGGGTGGCCCGGGGAGCTGTTTTTT. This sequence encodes CASSYGTSGWPGELFF.

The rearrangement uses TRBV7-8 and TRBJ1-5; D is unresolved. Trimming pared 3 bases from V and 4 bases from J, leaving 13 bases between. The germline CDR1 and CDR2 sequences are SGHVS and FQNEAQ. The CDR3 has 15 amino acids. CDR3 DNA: TGTGCCAGCAGCTTGTTGTTTGGGGTTAATCAGCCCCAGCATTTT. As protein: CASSLLFGVNQPQHF.

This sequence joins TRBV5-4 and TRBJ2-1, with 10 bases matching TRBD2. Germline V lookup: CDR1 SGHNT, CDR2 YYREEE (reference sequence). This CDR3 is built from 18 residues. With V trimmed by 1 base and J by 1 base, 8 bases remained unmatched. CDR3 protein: CASSLSPLAGGSYNEQFF. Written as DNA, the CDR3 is TGTGCCAGCAGCTTGTCTCCCTTAGCGGGAGGTTCCTACAATGAGCAGTTCTTC.

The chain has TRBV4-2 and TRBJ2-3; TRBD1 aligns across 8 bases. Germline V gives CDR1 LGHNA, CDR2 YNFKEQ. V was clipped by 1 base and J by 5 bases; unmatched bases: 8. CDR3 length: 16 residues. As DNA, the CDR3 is TGTGCCAGCAGCCAAGCACGGACAGGGCATCAAGATACGCAGTATTTT. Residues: CASSQARTGHQDTQYF.

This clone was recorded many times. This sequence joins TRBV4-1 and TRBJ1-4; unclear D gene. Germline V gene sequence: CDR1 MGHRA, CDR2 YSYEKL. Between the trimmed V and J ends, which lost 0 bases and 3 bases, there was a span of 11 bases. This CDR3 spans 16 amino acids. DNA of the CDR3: TGCGCCAGCAGCCAAGAGGACGGGAGGTCTAATGAAAAACTGTTTTTT. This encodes CASSQEDGRSNEKLFF.

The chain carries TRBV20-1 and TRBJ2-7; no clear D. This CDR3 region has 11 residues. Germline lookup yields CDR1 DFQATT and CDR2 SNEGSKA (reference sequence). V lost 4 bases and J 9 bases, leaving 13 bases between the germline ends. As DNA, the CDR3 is TGCAGTGCTATTCGAGCGCGGACGCAGTACTTC. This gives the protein CSAIRARTQYF.

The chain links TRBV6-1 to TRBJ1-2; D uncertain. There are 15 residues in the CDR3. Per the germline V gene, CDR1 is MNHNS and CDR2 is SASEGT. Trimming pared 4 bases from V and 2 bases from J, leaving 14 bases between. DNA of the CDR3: TGTGCCAGCAGTGTTGAGGTTGGCAACAACTATGGCTACACCTTC. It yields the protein CASSVEVGNNYGYTF.

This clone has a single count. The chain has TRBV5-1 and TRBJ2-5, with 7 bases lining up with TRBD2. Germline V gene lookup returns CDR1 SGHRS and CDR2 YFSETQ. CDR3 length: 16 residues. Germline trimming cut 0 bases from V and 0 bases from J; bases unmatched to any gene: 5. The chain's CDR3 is CASSLAGAGDQETQYF. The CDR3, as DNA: TGCGCCAGCAGCTTGGCCGGCGCGGGAGACCAAGAGACCCAGTACTTC.

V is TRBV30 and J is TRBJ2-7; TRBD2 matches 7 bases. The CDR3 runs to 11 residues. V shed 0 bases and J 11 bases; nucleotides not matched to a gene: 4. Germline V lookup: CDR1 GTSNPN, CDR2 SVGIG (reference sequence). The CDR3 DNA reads TGTGCCTGGAGTGTTGGTGGGAGGGAGTACTTC. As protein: CAWSVGGREYF.

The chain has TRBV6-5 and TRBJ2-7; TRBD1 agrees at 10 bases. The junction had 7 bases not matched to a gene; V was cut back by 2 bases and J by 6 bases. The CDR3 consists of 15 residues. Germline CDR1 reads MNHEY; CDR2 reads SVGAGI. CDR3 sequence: CASSYQGGQGSEQYF. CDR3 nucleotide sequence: TGTGCCAGCAGTTACCAGGGGGGACAGGGGTCCGAGCAGTACTTC.

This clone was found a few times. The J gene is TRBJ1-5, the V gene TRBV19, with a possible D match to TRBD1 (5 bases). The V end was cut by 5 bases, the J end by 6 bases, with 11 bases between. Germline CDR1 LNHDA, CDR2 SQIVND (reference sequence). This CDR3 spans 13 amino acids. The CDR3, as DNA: TGTGCCAGTAGTTGGGGGTCTTTTCAGCCCCAGCATTTT. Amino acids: CASSWGSFQPQHF.

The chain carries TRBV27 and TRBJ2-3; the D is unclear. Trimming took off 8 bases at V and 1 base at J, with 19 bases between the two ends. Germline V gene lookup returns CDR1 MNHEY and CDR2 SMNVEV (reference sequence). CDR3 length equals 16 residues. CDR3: CASGLRVGFRTDTQYF. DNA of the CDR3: TGTGCCAGCGGTCTCCGGGTCGGTTTTCGCACAGATACGCAGTATTTT.